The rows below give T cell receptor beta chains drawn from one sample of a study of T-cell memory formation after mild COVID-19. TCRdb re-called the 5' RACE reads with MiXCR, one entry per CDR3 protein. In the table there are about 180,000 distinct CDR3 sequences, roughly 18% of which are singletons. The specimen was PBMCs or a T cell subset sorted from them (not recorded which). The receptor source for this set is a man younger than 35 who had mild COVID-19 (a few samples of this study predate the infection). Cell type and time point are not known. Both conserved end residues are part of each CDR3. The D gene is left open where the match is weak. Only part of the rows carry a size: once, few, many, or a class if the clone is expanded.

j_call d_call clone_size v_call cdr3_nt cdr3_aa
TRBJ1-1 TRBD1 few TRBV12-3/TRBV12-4 TGTGCCACACGACAGGGGCTACTAGACACTGAAGCTTTCTTT CATRQGLLDTEAFF
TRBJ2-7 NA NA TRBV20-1 TGCAGTGCTTTGGGACGGGGCTACGAGCAGTACTTC CSALGRGYEQYF
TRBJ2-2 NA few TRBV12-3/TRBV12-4 TGTGCCAGCAGTCCCCGGTTACGGGGCGACACCGGGGAGCTGTTTTTT CASSPRLRGDTGELFF
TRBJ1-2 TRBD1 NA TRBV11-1 TGTGCCAGCAGCCAAGACAGGGGTGTTGGCTACACCTTC CASSQDRGVGYTF
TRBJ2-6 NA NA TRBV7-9 TGTGCCAGCAGCCATGGTTACTCTGGGGCCAACGTCCTGACTTTC CASSHGYSGANVLTF
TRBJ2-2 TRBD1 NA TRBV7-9 TGTGCCAGCAGTCCGACCGGGACAGGGTCGTCCGGGGAGCTGTTTTTT CASSPTGTGSSGELFF
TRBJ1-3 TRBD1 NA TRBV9 TGTGCCAGCTCCTGGACAGGGAGCTCTGGAAACACCATATATTTT CASSWTGSSGNTIYF
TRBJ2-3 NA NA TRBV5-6 TGTGCCAGCAGCTTATCTGGTCTACGCAAGTATTTT CASSLSGLRKYF
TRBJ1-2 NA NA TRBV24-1 TGTGCCACCAGTGAGTCACCAGGGGACTATGGCTACACCTTC CATSESPGDYGYTF
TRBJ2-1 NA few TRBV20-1 TGCAGTGGGGCAGCCTATGTTGATGAGCAGTTCTTC CSGAAYVDEQFF
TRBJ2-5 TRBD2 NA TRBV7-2 TGTGCCAGCAGCATAGTACTAGCGGGGGGAAAAGAGACCCAGTACTTC CASSIVLAGGKETQYF
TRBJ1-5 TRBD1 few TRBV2 TGTGCCAGCAGACTGACAGGGGGCCCAGATCAGCCCCAGCATTTT CASRLTGGPDQPQHF
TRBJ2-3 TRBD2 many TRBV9 TGTGCCAGCAGCTCGGCTAGCGGGGGTGCAGATACGCAGTATTTT CASSSASGGADTQYF
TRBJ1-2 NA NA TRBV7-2 TGTGCCAGCAGCCCTACTTCGGGCTATGGCTACACCTTC CASSPTSGYGYTF
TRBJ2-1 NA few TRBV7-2 TGTGCCAGCAGCTCGGATACGGGGTTGCATGAGCAGTTCTTC CASSSDTGLHEQFF
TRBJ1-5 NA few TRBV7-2 TGTGCCAGCAGCTTAGATCACGGAAATGGGAATCAGCCCCAGCATTTT CASSLDHGNGNQPQHF
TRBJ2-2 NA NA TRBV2 TGTGCCGCCGCCCGGGGCGCCGGGGAGCTGTTTTTT CAAARGAGELFF
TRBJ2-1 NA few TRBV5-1 TGCGCCAGCAGCTTGGCTTATGGGGGCGCCTACAATGAGCAGTTCTTC CASSLAYGGAYNEQFF
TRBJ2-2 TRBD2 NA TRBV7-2 TGTGCCAGCAGCCCCCAGCGGGGGACCGGGGAGCTGTTTTTT CASSPQRGTGELFF
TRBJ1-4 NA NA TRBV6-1 TGTGCCAGCAGTCCCAGGACAGACGCAACTAATGAAAAACTGTTTTTT CASSPRTDATNEKLFF
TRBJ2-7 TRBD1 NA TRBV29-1 TGCAGCGTTGGTAGGGGACAGGGGTCCTACGAGCAGTACTTC CSVGRGQGSYEQYF
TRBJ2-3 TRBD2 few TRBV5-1 TGCGCCAGCAGCTCACTAGCGGTCGACACAGATACGCAGTATTTT CASSSLAVDTDTQYF
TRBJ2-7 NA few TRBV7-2 TGTGCCAGCAGCCGGGGGCCTGAGCGGGAGCAGTACTTC CASSRGPEREQYF
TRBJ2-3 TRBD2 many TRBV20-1 TGCAGTGCCCACGGGACTAGCGGCACAGATACGCAGTATTTT CSAHGTSGTDTQYF
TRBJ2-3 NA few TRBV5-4 TGTGCCAGCAGCTTGGACACTTATAGCACAGATACGCAGTATTTT CASSLDTYSTDTQYF
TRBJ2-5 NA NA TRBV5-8 TGTGCCAGCAGCCGGCCGCCAGGGGTAGAGACCCAGTACTTC CASSRPPGVETQYF
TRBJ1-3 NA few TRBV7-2 TGTGCCAGCAGCCCTCGGGGGGGCGCGGGAAACACCATATATTTT CASSPRGGAGNTIYF
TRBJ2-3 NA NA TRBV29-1 TGCAGCGTTGCCCCCGGGGGGCGTCAGTATTTT CSVAPGGRQYF
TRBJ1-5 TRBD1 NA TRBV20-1 TGCAGTGCCGCAAGGACAACAGGGGGAGAACAGCCCCAGCATTTT CSAARTTGGEQPQHF
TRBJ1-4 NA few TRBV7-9 TGTGCCAGCAGCCGAGGGGGGGGCCGGAATGAAAAACTGTTTTTT CASSRGGGRNEKLFF
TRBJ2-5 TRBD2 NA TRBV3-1 TGTGCCAGCAGTCTAGCGGGGGGAAGCAAAGAGACCCAGTACTTC CASSLAGGSKETQYF